Presented here are 21 T cell receptor beta chains from one specimen sequenced in a study of blood T cells in healthy people across ages. A second roughly 6 to 12 cycle PCR used barcoded and J-beta primers. One entry per CDR3 protein, called by TCRdb with MiXCR from the 5' RACE reads. In the table there are more than 650,000 distinct CDR3 sequences, roughly 25% of which are singletons. A further study also used this sample, focusing on T cells of mothers and their children.

The sequencing input was blood. These receptors came from a boy between 5 and 17 years old in good health.

This clonotype has a handful of counts. The chain is built from TRBV4-2 and TRBJ2-7, with 7 bases fitting TRBD2. Germline CDR1 is LGHNA and CDR2 is YNFKEQ. This CDR3 is 16 amino acids long. Germline trimming cut 0 bases from V and 0 bases from J; bases unmatched to any gene: 5. CDR3 loop: CASSQEEAGNSYEQYF. In DNA form, the CDR3 reads TGTGCCAGCAGCCAAGAAGAAGCGGGGAACTCCTACGAGCAGTACTTC.

This clonotype was observed a handful of times. This sequence may be a read error, since a much larger clone differs from it by one base. The genes are TRBV14 and TRBJ2-2, with 8 bases identical to TRBD1. CDR3 length: 17 residues. From germline, CDR1 is SGHDN and CDR2 FVKESK. CDR3 in amino acids: CASSLLPGRGRTGELLF. The CDR3 DNA follows: TGTGCCAGCAGCCTTCTACCCGGCAGGGGGCGGACCGGGGAGCTGCTTTTT.

The chain recombines TRBV30 with TRBJ2-5; D not resolved. This CDR3 has 13 residues. V was shortened by 3 bases and J by 2 bases, with 10 bases between the two germline ends. In germline, CDR1 is GTSNPN, CDR2 SVGIG (reference sequence). In DNA form, the CDR3 reads TGTGCCTGGAGCTTGGGGTCGCAAGAGACCCAGTACTTC. Translating gives CAWSLGSQETQYF.

This clonotype was found a few times. The chain joins TRBV24-1 to TRBJ2-1, with 9 bases matching TRBD1. The junction had 18 bases not matched to a gene; V was cut back by 1 base and J by 6 bases. There are 20 residues in the CDR3. Germline V CDR1 and CDR2: KGHDR, SFDVKD. In DNA, the CDR3 is TGTGCCACCAGTGATTTTAGTCCGGGACAGGGACCTCACGGGGTCAATGAGCAGTTCTTC. Its protein is CATSDFSPGQGPHGVNEQFF.

V and J are TRBV6-5 and TRBJ2-5, with D possibly TRBD2 on 5 matching bases. V dropped 5 bases and J dropped 9 bases, with 13 bases sitting between them. The CDR3 extends over 12 amino acids. Germline V gives CDR1 MNHEY, CDR2 SVGAGI. DNA of the CDR3: TGTGCCAGCAGTCGCCGGGGTGGGGCCCAGTACTTC. It codes for CASSRRGGAQYF.

This CDR3 is CSVAGQGDYEQYF. The CDR3 nucleotides read TGCAGCGTTGCGGGACAGGGGGACTACGAGCAGTACTTC. The genes are TRBV29-1 and TRBJ2-7; 11 bases are shared with TRBD1. The CDR3 runs to 13 residues. With 4 bases clipped from V and 3 bases from J, the junction kept 2 bases outside the gene matches. The germline CDR1 and CDR2 sequences are SQVTM and ANQGSEA.

This clonotype was counted only a few times. The rearrangement uses TRBV25-1 and TRBJ2-5, with 8 nucleotides matching TRBD1. V was pared by 4 bases and J by 5 bases, with 9 bases of the junction left unmatched. The CDR3 sequence is 15 residues long. Germline V gene data show CDR1 as MGHDK and CDR2 as SYGVNS. This chain's CDR3 is CASSVQGALDETQYF. CDR3 DNA sequence: TGTGCCAGCAGTGTTCAGGGGGCATTGGACGAGACCCAGTACTTC.

This chain uses TRBV20-1 with TRBJ2-1; the D is unclear. V lost 8 bases, J lost 6 bases, and 20 bases lay in between. This CDR3 region has 14 residues. The V gene's germline CDR1 is DFQATT and CDR2 SNEGSKA (reference sequence). As DNA, the CDR3 is TGCAGTCCGAAGAGCACCCTTACCCCCAATGAGCAGTTCTTC. The encoded protein is CSPKSTLTPNEQFF.

This chain links TRBV5-1 with TRBJ2-3; possibly TRBD1 for D (6 bases). Germline assignment: CDR1 SGHRS and CDR2 YFSETQ. Between the trimmed V and J ends, which lost 4 bases and 7 bases, there was a span of 19 bases. This CDR3 contains 15 residues. The CDR3 region has the DNA TGCGCCAGCAGCCCCCCCAGGGGACCGGGGAATACGCAGTATTTT. It yields the protein CASSPPRGPGNTQYF.

The rearrangement uses TRBV20-1 and TRBJ1-5; the match to TRBD1 covers 9 bases. The junction had 3 bases not matched to a gene; V was cut back by 4 bases and J by 5 bases. Germline V gene lookup returns CDR1 DFQATT and CDR2 SNEGSKA (reference sequence). There are 13 residues in the CDR3. DNA of the CDR3: TGCAGTGCTACGGGACAGGGCGATCAGCCCCAGCATTTT. Its translation: CSATGQGDQPQHF.

The rearrangement joins TRBV29-1 to TRBJ2-6; possible D gene TRBD1, 6 bases. The V and J ends lost 5 bases and 2 bases respectively, with 13 bases between them. CDR3 length: 15 residues. Germline V gives CDR1 SQVTM, CDR2 ANQGSEA. CDR3 DNA: TGCAGCGTTACGATCAGGGGTCCTGGGGCCAACGTCCTGACTTTC. This translates into CSVTIRGPGANVLTF.

Note on this clonotype: At one end the junction does not follow the germline gene, possibly because of a read error. The chain links TRBV6-5 to TRBJ1-2; tentatively, D is TRBD1 (6 bases). The germline CDR1 and CDR2 sequences are MNHEY and SVGAGI. This CDR3 has 13 amino acids. CDR3 sequence: CVSSYGGGDGYTF. The CDR3 DNA sequence: TGTGTCAGCAGTTACGGAGGGGGTGATGGCTACACCTTC.

V and J are TRBV12-3 or TRBV12-4 and TRBJ2-2; D remains ambiguous. The germline V and J ends were trimmed by 6 bases and 7 bases, with 12 bases remaining between them. The CDR3 totals 13 residues. The CDR3 coding sequence is TGTGCCAGCAGCGCAAGAGTAAACGGGGAGCTGTTTTTT. Encoded protein: CASSARVNGELFF.

This clonotype was found a few times. The rearrangement uses TRBV12-3 or TRBV12-4 and TRBJ1-1; a weak D match, TRBD1 (5 bases). CDR3 length equals 16 residues. V was shortened by 2 bases and J by 5 bases, with 18 bases between the two germline ends. As DNA, the CDR3 is TGTGCCAGCAGTTTATCAGTCGGGGGTCGATTAACTGAAGCTTTCTTT. The encoded protein is CASSLSVGGRLTEAFF.

The V and J genes are TRBV28 and TRBJ2-1; tentative D call: TRBD2 (5 bases). The end of the DNA aligns better with TRBJ2-7, so the J call may be wrong. The CDR3 is 13 residues long. Germline V gives CDR1 MDHEN, CDR2 SYDVKM. The CDR3 loop reads CASTGSRWREQYF. The CDR3 DNA reads as TGTGCCAGCACGGGGAGTAGGTGGCGCGAGCAGTACTTC.

This sequence joins TRBV20-1 and TRBJ2-7, with TRBD1 identical over 9 bases. This CDR3 is built from 12 residues. In germline, CDR1 is DFQATT, CDR2 SNEGSKA (reference sequence). The J segment lost 6 bases and the V segment lost 4 bases, leaving 4 bases of the junction unmatched. The CDR3 DNA is TGCAGTGCTAACGACAGGGGGACCGAGCAGTACTTC. It codes for CSANDRGTEQYF.

This clonotype was detected only a few times. The rearrangement joins TRBV5-1 to TRBJ2-1, with D hard to call. Germline V lookup: CDR1 SGHRS, CDR2 YFSETQ. With 4 bases removed from V and 2 bases from J, the gap between germline ends came to 13 bases. The CDR3 has 15 residues. The CDR3 is CASSPDWTPYNEQFF. CDR3 in DNA: TGCGCCAGCAGCCCAGATTGGACGCCCTACAATGAGCAGTTCTTC.

This clonotype was counted a few times. V is TRBV12-3 or TRBV12-4 and J is TRBJ2-5; D is uncertain. The V gene lost 3 bases and the J gene lost 1 base, with 12 bases spanning the gap. CDR3 length: 15 residues. The CDR3 sequence is CASSFRSGVQETQYF. The CDR3 DNA sequence: TGTGCCAGCAGTTTCCGGTCAGGAGTCCAAGAGACCCAGTACTTC.

The genes are TRBV5-1 and TRBJ2-1, with 8 bases fitting TRBD2. The CDR3 is made up of 15 amino acids. CDR1 is SGHRS, CDR2 YFSETQ, per germline. V shed 2 bases, J shed 5 bases, and the junction held 6 bases outside the gene matches. The CDR3 DNA sequence: TGCGCCAGCAGCTTTGGCGGGGGGAGGGACAATGAGCAGTTCTTC. Translated, it gives CASSFGGGRDNEQFF. The whole variable domain, filled in from reference TRBV5-1 and TRBJ2-1, reads KAGVTQTPRYLIKTRGQQVTLSCSPISGHRSVSWYQQTPGQGLQFLFEYFSETQRNKGNFPGRFSGRQFSNSRSEMNVSTLELGDSALYLCASSFGGGRDNEQFFGPGTRLTVL.

Regarding this clonotype: The junction shows a germline mismatch at one end, possibly a read error. The CDR3 region has the DNA TGTGCCACCAGTGACCGAAGGTCCTCGGAGGGAGGGAACAATGAGCAGTCCTTC. Protein: CATSDRRSSEGGNNEQSF. The chain carries TRBV24-1 and TRBJ2-1, with 7 bases fitting TRBD2. This CDR3 comprises 18 residues. Per germline, CDR1 KGHDR and CDR2 SFDVKD.

The chain employs TRBV7-2 and TRBJ2-7; possible D gene TRBD2, 6 bases. Trimming took off 0 bases at V and 1 base at J, with 10 bases between the two ends. This CDR3 contains 15 residues. The germline gives CDR1 SGHTA, CDR2 FQGNSA. CDR3 protein: CASSLAEGPSYEQYF. Written as DNA, the CDR3 is TGTGCCAGCAGCTTAGCGGAGGGACCATCCTACGAGCAGTACTTC. Supplemented by reference TRBV7-2 and TRBJ2-7, the full variable domain reads GAGVSQSPSNKVTEKGKDVELRCDPISGHTALYWYRQSLGQGLEFLIYFQGNSAPDKSGLPSDRFSAERTGGSVSTLTIQRTQQEDSAVYLCASSLAEGPSYEQYFGPGTRLTVT.